The present T cell receptor (beta chain) was sequenced within a study of blood T cell repertoires in COVID-19. About the study: Researchers got acute and convalescent COVID-19 samples from the United States, Italy and Spain.

Per the original methods: Using reference gene primer amplification, nucleated cell counts were estimated. TCRdb's table, derived via immunoSEQ multiplex PCR, lists solely in-frame clones and lacks some. V and J calls and clone size are as listed in that table; D and trimming were resolved from the DNA. This sample has 250,000 to 350,000 clones, with 86% found just once. Those enrolled in Seattle joined during active infection and were followed longitudinally afterward. This clone was observed a single time. V was clipped by 3 bases and J by 2 bases, with 11 bases between them. The length of the CDR3 is 14 residues. In germline, CDR1 is SGDLS, CDR2 YYNGEE.

Input material: peripheral blood. This receptor was obtained from a woman between 70 and 85 years old with COVID-19, enrolled during active disease. V usage is TRBV9 and J usage is TRBJ2-5, with a weak D call TRBD1 (6 bases). The CDR3 DNA reads as TGTGCCAGCAGCGCCCGACAGGATCAAGAGACCCAGTACTTC. It yields the protein CASSARQDQETQYF. Full variable domain (outside the CDR3, taken from reference TRBV9 and TRBJ2-5): DSGVTQTPKHLITATGQRVTLRCSPRSGDLSVYWYQQSLDQGLQFLIQYYNGEERAKGNILERFSAQQFPDLHSELNLSSLELGDSALYFCASSARQDQETQYFGPGTRLLVL.